The 12 T cell receptor beta chains given below trace back to one sample, sequenced in a study of T cells after posttransplantation cyclophosphamide. Methotrexate plus calcineurin inhibitor accompanied controls' myeloablative marrow transplants; sampling was 1 year later. Sequenced by immunoSEQ multiplex PCR; TCRdb stores in-frame clones only, minus some. The sample lists around 15,000 clones, about 85% occurring once. Sequencing was performed on PBMCs, taken after allogeneic stem cell transplant with calcineurin inhibitor and methotrexate. Receptors were obtained from a female patient aged 18-30 years who received an allogeneic stem cell transplant from an unrelated donor, was CMV-positive, and had acute and chronic GVHD. Some T cells may be transferred from the graft donor.

The genes are TRBV19 and TRBJ2-7, with 7 positions matching TRBD2. This CDR3 contains 16 residues. J gave up 2 bases and V 3 bases, and 10 bases lay outside the gene matches. CDR1 LNHDA and CDR2 SQIVND come from the germline V gene (reference sequence). The CDR3 coding sequence is TGTGCCAGTAGTATGATGTCGGCGGGAGTCACCTACGAGCAGTACTTC. Protein sequence: CASSMMSAGVTYEQYF.

The chain couples TRBV9 to TRBJ1-2; perhaps TRBD1 as D (6 bases). The ends were cut back, 0 bases at V and 6 bases at J, with 18 bases in the middle. Germline V gives CDR1 SGDLS, CDR2 YYNGEE. The CDR3 runs to 16 residues. The CDR3 is CASSVGFLGRGHGYTF. The DNA for the CDR3 is TGTGCCAGCAGCGTAGGATTCTTGGGCAGGGGCCATGGCTACACCTTC.

This chain uses TRBV5-5 with TRBJ2-7; 12 bases fit TRBD2. The CDR3 totals 15 residues. The V gene end was trimmed by 3 bases and the J gene end by 2 bases; junction bases not matched to a gene: 3. Germline values: CDR1 SGHKS, CDR2 YYEKEE (reference sequence). The CDR3, as DNA: TGTGCCAGCAGCTGGACTAGCGGGACTACCTACGAGCAGTACTTC. Encoded protein: CASSWTSGTTYEQYF.

The J gene is TRBJ1-1, the V gene TRBV9, with D possibly being TRBD1 (6 bases). This CDR3 is built from 15 residues. Trimming took 2 bases from V and 0 from J, leaving 11 bases between them. Germline values: CDR1 SGDLS, CDR2 YYNGEE. CDR3 protein: CASSVTTGLNTEAFF. CDR3 bases: TGTGCCAGCAGCGTCACGACAGGCCTGAACACTGAAGCTTTCTTT.

V is TRBV11-3 and J is TRBJ2-7, with D possibly TRBD2 on 5 matching bases. The germline V gene has CDR1 SGHNT and CDR2 YENEEA. The germline V and J ends were trimmed by 0 bases and 5 bases, with 11 bases remaining between them. The CDR3 contains 14 residues. As DNA, the CDR3 is TGTGCCAGCAGCTTAGAGGTCGGGGTTGACGAGCAGTACTTC. Translation gives CASSLEVGVDEQYF.

This clone has just a few counts. The chain recombines TRBV20-1 with TRBJ2-7, with D unclear. Trimming pared 1 base from V and 9 bases from J, leaving 4 bases between. Germline V gives CDR1 DFQATT, CDR2 SNEGSKA (reference sequence). The CDR3 contains 9 residues. Here the CDR3 reads CSARGMQYF. CDR3 coding DNA: TGCAGTGCTAGAGGTATGCAGTACTTC.

This chain joins TRBV10-3 and TRBJ2-7, with 7 nucleotides matching TRBD2. This CDR3 has 15 amino acids. V lost 3 bases and J lost 3; bases outside the gene matches: 8. CDR1 is ENHRY, CDR2 SYGVKD, per germline. The CDR3 here is CAISESGGSLYEQYF. In DNA form, the CDR3 reads TGTGCCATCAGTGAATCGGGCGGGAGCCTCTACGAGCAGTACTTC.

Here the CDR3 DNA reads TGTGCCAGCAGCTTAGGAAGGGGCGGGAGAAAAACCGGGGAGCTGTTTTTT. As protein: CASSLGRGGRKTGELFF. The J gene is TRBJ2-2, the V gene TRBV7-9, with TRBD2 identical over 7 bases. The CDR3 covers 17 residues. With V trimmed by 1 base and J by 5 bases, 10 bases remained unmatched. Germline CDR1 reads SEHNR; CDR2 reads FQNEAQ (reference sequence).

This clone was found once. The rearrangement uses TRBV19 and TRBJ2-7; tentative D call: TRBD2 (5 bases). The CDR3 extends over 14 amino acids. The V gene's germline CDR1 is LNHDA and CDR2 SQIVND (reference sequence). V lost 4 bases and J 0 bases, leaving 10 bases between the germline ends. In DNA form, the CDR3 reads TGTGCCAGTAGTAGAGGGTTCGCCTCCTACGAGCAGTACTTC. Translating gives CASSRGFASYEQYF.

The V call is TRBV27, the J call TRBJ2-4; possibly TRBD1 for D (6 bases). Germline V gives CDR1 MNHEY, CDR2 SMNVEV (reference sequence). V lost 6 bases and J lost 2, with 11 bases in between. This CDR3 has 14 amino acids. CDR3: CASRPTGSKNIQYF. The DNA for the CDR3 is TGTGCCAGCAGACCAACAGGGTCCAAAAACATTCAGTACTTC.

This clone was detected only a few times. The chain couples TRBV20-1 to TRBJ1-1; D is ambiguous. V was pared by 1 base and J by 8 bases, with 8 bases between. CDR3 length: 11 amino acids. CDR1 and CDR2 from the germline V gene are DFQATT and SNEGSKA (reference sequence). CDR3 in amino acids: CSARAATEAFF. CDR3 bases: TGCAGTGCTAGAGCGGCGACAGAAGCTTTCTTT.

This sequence joins TRBV2 and TRBJ2-1; tentatively, D is TRBD2 (6 bases). V shed 10 bases and J shed 7 bases, with 14 bases lying between them. CDR3 length: 12 amino acids. Per the germline V gene, CDR1 is SNHLY and CDR2 is FYNNEI. The CDR3 region has the DNA TGTGCCACAAGGGGACTGGTGAATGAGCAGTTCTTC. Amino acids: CATRGLVNEQFF.